Shown below are 18 T cell receptor beta chains from a single sample sequenced in a study of PD-1 blockade in classical Hodgkin lymphoma. Using immunoSEQ multiplex PCR, the repertoire was profiled, and TCRdb retains in-frame clones only, with some absent. The sample records some 41,000 clones, roughly 70% being singletons. Patients all relapsed after autologous stem cell transplantation, and there was variation in brentuximab vedotin exposure. Sequencing was performed on peripheral blood mononuclear cells (PBMCs), taken before the second cycle of nivolumab. The origin of the receptors is a human donor with classical Hodgkin lymphoma.

This clone came up many times. V gene TRBV5-4 combines with J gene TRBJ1-1; D might be TRBD1 (6 bases). Trimming removed 7 bases at V and 3 bases at J, with 10 bases between. The CDR3 length is 12 residues. From germline, CDR1 is SGHNT and CDR2 YYREEE (reference sequence). CDR3 sequence reads: CASEGGDTEAFF. The CDR3 nucleotides read TGTGCCAGCGAGGGGGGCGACACTGAAGCTTTCTTT.

By proportion, this clone is medium-sized. The chain uses TRBV7-6 and TRBJ1-1, with 8 positions matching TRBD1. The CDR3 contains 17 residues. Germline V gene data show CDR1 as SGHVS and CDR2 as FNYEAQ. With V trimmed by 1 base and J by 5 bases, 12 bases remained unmatched. In DNA form, the CDR3 reads TGTGCCAGCAGCTTAGGACAGGGGCCCGCGACATGGACTGAAGCTTTCTTT. Translated, it gives CASSLGQGPATWTEAFF.

V usage is TRBV30 and J usage is TRBJ1-1; D unresolved. V shed 3 bases and J shed 5 bases, with 10 bases lying between them. The CDR3 has 12 amino acids. From germline, CDR1 is GTSNPN and CDR2 SVGIG (reference sequence). DNA of the CDR3: TGTGCCTGGAGAATGACATGGACTGAAGCTTTCTTT. Translation: CAWRMTWTEAFF.

As DNA, the CDR3 is TGTGCCAGCAGCAACCTTGAGGGGCGGTACACCGGGGAGCTGTTTTTT. It is translated as CASSNLEGRYTGELFF. The chain employs TRBV7-2 and TRBJ2-2, with D perhaps assigned TRBD1 or TRBD2 (5 bases each). The CDR3 length is 16 residues. V lost 5 bases and J lost 3, with 16 bases in between. CDR1 SGHTA and CDR2 FQGNSA come from the germline V gene.

This clone has only a few counts. This sequence joins TRBV27 and TRBJ2-2; unclear D gene. There are 12 residues in the CDR3. Germline-derived CDR1 and CDR2 are MNHEY and SMNVEV (reference sequence). Trimming pared 3 bases from V and 3 bases from J, leaving 2 bases between. The CDR3, as DNA: TGTGCCAGCAGTTTTTACACCGGGGAGCTGTTTTTT. Translation gives CASSFYTGELFF.

This clone was counted at least ten times. This sequence joins TRBV7-8 and TRBJ2-7; D assignment may be TRBD1 or TRBD2 (5 bases each). Germline V CDR1 and CDR2: SGHVS, FQNEAQ. Trimming cost V 6 bases and J 0 bases, with 15 bases left between them. The CDR3 loop spans 15 amino acids. The CDR3 spells CASRVGTGSSYEQYF. Written as DNA, the CDR3 is TGTGCCAGCAGGGTCGGGACGGGGAGCTCCTACGAGCAGTACTTC.

This clone is medium-sized within its sample. This chain connects TRBV7-9 to TRBJ2-7, with 13 bases lining up with TRBD2. The V gene's germline CDR1 is SEHNR and CDR2 FQNEAQ (reference sequence). CDR3 length: 15 residues. V was pared by 1 base and J by 3 bases, with 0 bases of the junction left unmatched. The CDR3 here is CASSLGTSGSYEQYF. The DNA for the CDR3 is TGTGCCAGCAGCTTAGGGACTAGCGGGAGCTACGAGCAGTACTTC.

The CDR3 DNA sequence: TGTGCCAGCAGCTTAGTGCAGACAGATACGCAGTATTTT. This translates into CASSLVQTDTQYF. The chain combines TRBV7-2 with TRBJ2-3; D call uncertain. The CDR3 is 13 residues long. Deletions cut 1 base from V and 3 bases from J, with 5 bases between. The V gene's germline CDR1 is SGHTA and CDR2 FQGNSA.

The chain recombines TRBV30 with TRBJ1-1, with TRBD1 as a possible D gene (5 bases). V shed 3 bases and J shed 6 bases, with 17 bases lying between them. The CDR3 is 14 residues long. CDR1 is GTSNPN and CDR2 is SVGIG in the germline V gene (reference sequence). CDR3 in DNA: TGTGCCTGGAGGGGGGGGTCTGATCTGTCTGAAGCTTTCTTT. This sequence encodes CAWRGGSDLSEAFF.

J is TRBJ1-6 and V is TRBV10-3, with D possibly being TRBD1 (5 bases). The CDR3 has 14 residues. V was shortened by 6 bases and J by 5 bases, with 11 bases between the two germline ends. Germline V gene sequence: CDR1 ENHRY, CDR2 SYGVKD. The CDR3 nucleotides are TGTGCCATCAGGCTGGCAGGGAATAATTCACCCCTCCACTTT. Its translation is CAIRLAGNNSPLHF.

V gene TRBV7-2 combines with J gene TRBJ1-2; 9 bases align to TRBD1. The CDR3 is 16 residues long. The germline gives CDR1 SGHTA, CDR2 FQGNSA. V lost 3 bases to trimming and J lost 7 bases; unmatched junction nucleotides: 12. CDR3 nucleotide sequence: TGTGCCAGCAGCTTTGACGGGACAGGGCAGTCGGGTGGCTACACCTTC. Translation: CASSFDGTGQSGGYTF.

This rearrangement joins TRBV14 to TRBJ2-2; possible D gene TRBD2, 6 bases. The CDR3 runs to 17 residues. Trimming took 3 bases from V and 5 from J, leaving 19 bases between them. Germline V lookup: CDR1 SGHDN, CDR2 FVKESK. CDR3 bases: TGTGCCAGCAGCCAGGTTCCGGGACCGGGAGTAACCGGGGAGCTGTTTTTT. Its protein product is CASSQVPGPGVTGELFF.

By its share, this clone is medium-sized. The J gene is TRBJ1-5, the V gene TRBV6-5; D remains ambiguous. Germline V gene lookup returns CDR1 MNHEY and CDR2 SVGAGI. V was cut by 6 bases and J by 6 bases, with 15 bases left in between. The CDR3 runs to 14 residues. DNA for the CDR3: TGTGCCAGCAGAAAAAGGGTAGAGGGTCAGCCCCAGCATTTT. Translated: CASRKRVEGQPQHF.

The rearrangement links TRBV30 to TRBJ2-7; TRBD2 matches at 12 bases. Trimming cost V 8 bases and J 3 bases; bases outside gene matches: 5. The CDR3 length is 13 residues. CDR1 GTSNPN and CDR2 SVGIG come from the germline V gene (reference sequence). The CDR3 bases are TGTGCCCGATCGACTAGCGGGGGCTACGAGCAGTACTTC. Translating it yields CARSTSGGYEQYF.

The V gene is TRBV7-6, the J gene TRBJ2-2, with D perhaps assigned TRBD1 or TRBD2 (5 bases each). Germline V gene lookup returns CDR1 SGHVS and CDR2 FNYEAQ. Trimming stripped 1 base from V and 2 bases from J, with 14 bases between. The CDR3 has 17 residues. The CDR3 loop is CASSLDVAQGNTGELFF. The CDR3 DNA sequence: TGTGCCAGCAGCTTAGACGTAGCGCAGGGAAACACCGGGGAGCTGTTTTTT.

The V call is TRBV6-5, the J call TRBJ1-6, with TRBD1 matching 7 bases. This CDR3 comprises 15 residues. With 0 bases clipped from V and 5 bases from J, the junction kept 1 base outside the gene matches. Germline CDR1 and CDR2: MNHEY and SVGAGI. The CDR3 reads CASSYSTGNNSPLHF. The DNA of the CDR3 is TGTGCCAGCAGTTACTCGACAGGGAATAATTCACCCCTCCACTTT.

The J gene is TRBJ1-2, the V gene TRBV21-1. TRBV21-1 constitutes a pseudogene. The CDR3 consists of 14 residues. DNA for the CDR3: TGTGCCAGCAGCAATTCTAGGGGGGCTGATGGCTACACCTTC. Translating it yields CASSNSRGADGYTF.

The V gene is TRBV11-3, the J gene TRBJ2-3; D remains unclear. The V gene lost 1 base and the J gene lost 10 bases, with 9 bases spanning the gap. CDR1 and CDR2 (germline): SGHNT, YENEEA. This CDR3 contains 12 residues. The CDR3: CASSLGSVAQYF. The CDR3 DNA sequence: TGTGCCAGCAGCTTAGGCTCAGTAGCGCAGTATTTT.